These T cell receptor beta chains were read from a single sample in a study of blood T cells in healthy people across ages. A single record per CDR3 protein comes from TCRdb applying MiXCR to the 5' RACE reads. The sample has about 930,000 distinct CDR3 sequences, roughly 28% seen once. The sample was also linked to a second study, of T cells of mothers and their children.

Source material: blood. These receptors all stem from a woman aged 40 to 55 in good health. CDR3s include the opening cysteine and the closing phenylalanine or tryptophan. Some rows mark clone size as missing; the rest say once, few, many or name a class of expanded clone.

TRBV5-6	-	13	TRBJ1-2	CASNTRRLYGYTF
TRBV4-3	few	15	TRBJ2-1	CASSQGTGADNEQFF
TRBV5-1	-	14	TRBJ2-1	CASSFIDSYNEQFF
TRBV12-3/TRBV12-4	few	14	TRBJ1-5	CASSRGGVLEPQHF
TRBV7-8	few	15	TRBJ2-3	CASSVKGHSRDTQYF
TRBV9	-	16	TRBJ2-5	CASSVDSGGQQETQYF
TRBV7-2	-	15	TRBJ2-3	CASSFMGLITDTQYF
TRBV5-1	-	16	TRBJ2-3	CASSPGGRSPTDTQYF
TRBV2	many	16	TRBJ2-5	CASISGAPSPQETQYF
TRBV7-9	many	12	TRBJ1-1	CASSPSNTEAFF
TRBV7-2	many	16	TRBJ2-7	CASSLAGSSPSYEQYF
TRBV7-2	few	14	TRBJ1-6	CASSNTGTVGPLHF
TRBV7-2	many	15	TRBJ2-5	CASSFGGSGRETQYF